This entry lists 7 T cell receptor beta chains sequenced from one sample in a study of cytomegalovirus exposure and HLA in healthy donors. Amplification used 60 Vbeta primers and 13 Jbeta primers. Sequenced by immunoSEQ multiplex PCR; TCRdb stores in-frame clones only, minus some. The sample holds about 160,000 clones, more than 80% seen once. Sequenced material: PBMCs. The source is a young woman in good health and CMV-seronegative.

The chain recombines TRBV7-9 with TRBJ2-7; TRBD1 is a possible D gene (5 bases). This CDR3 spans 15 amino acids. CDR1 is SEHNR, CDR2 FQNEAQ, per germline (reference sequence). The ends were cut back, 8 bases at V and 0 bases at J, with 17 bases in the middle. This CDR3 reads CASGPTVQGSYEQYF. The CDR3 bases are TGTGCCAGCGGACCTACCGTCCAGGGCTCCTACGAGCAGTACTTC.

This chain links TRBV7-9 with TRBJ1-4; D is uncertain. V was clipped by 1 base and J by 5 bases, with 11 bases between them. CDR3 size: 15 residues. Germline values: CDR1 SEHNR, CDR2 FQNEAQ (reference sequence). DNA of the CDR3: TGTGCCAGCAGCTTAGGATTTGGCCCAAATGAAAAACTGTTTTTT. Amino acid sequence: CASSLGFGPNEKLFF.

The chain joins TRBV5-1 to TRBJ2-5; D might be TRBD1 (6 bases). Trimming took 4 bases from V and 5 from J, leaving 18 bases between them. CDR3 length: 15 amino acids. Germline V gene data show CDR1 as SGHRS and CDR2 as YFSETQ. CDR3 sequence reads: CASSTITGTTETQYF. In DNA, the CDR3 is TGCGCCAGCAGCACGATCACCGGGACAACGGAGACCCAGTACTTC.

This clone was found a few times. The rearrangement uses TRBV2 and TRBJ2-1; 7 positions agree with TRBD2. Trimming cost V 6 bases and J 0 bases; bases outside gene matches: 5. The CDR3 length is 15 residues. Germline V CDR1 and CDR2: SNHLY, FYNNEI. The CDR3 loop reads CASRRGGSSYNEQFF. CDR3 DNA: TGTGCCAGCAGGAGGGGCGGGAGCTCCTACAATGAGCAGTTCTTC.

This chain uses TRBV6-5 with TRBJ2-7, with no clear D. The V gene lost 7 bases and the J gene lost 3 bases, with 13 bases spanning the gap. There are 13 residues in the CDR3. Germline V gives CDR1 MNHEY, CDR2 SVGAGI. CDR3 loop: CASKRSLYYEQYF. The CDR3 nucleotides read TGTGCCAGCAAGAGGTCCCTTTACTACGAGCAGTACTTC.

This rearrangement joins TRBV10-3 to TRBJ1-5; 8 nucleotides match TRBD1. In germline, CDR1 is ENHRY, CDR2 SYGVKD. CDR3 length equals 16 residues. V shed 3 bases and J 7 bases; nucleotides not matched to a gene: 11. The CDR3 loop reads CAISDPPGTGLQPQHF. CDR3 nucleotides: TGTGCCATCAGTGACCCACCCGGGACAGGTCTCCAGCCCCAGCATTTT.

This chain joins TRBV6-1 and TRBJ2-4; D perhaps matches TRBD2 (5 bases). This CDR3 has 15 amino acids. V was clipped by 0 bases and J by 7 bases, with 13 bases between them. The germline gives CDR1 MNHNS, CDR2 SASEGT. The CDR3 nucleotides are TGTGCCAGCAGTGAAGCGGGCCTAGCTGTTAACATTCAGTACTTC. Amino acids: CASSEAGLAVNIQYF.